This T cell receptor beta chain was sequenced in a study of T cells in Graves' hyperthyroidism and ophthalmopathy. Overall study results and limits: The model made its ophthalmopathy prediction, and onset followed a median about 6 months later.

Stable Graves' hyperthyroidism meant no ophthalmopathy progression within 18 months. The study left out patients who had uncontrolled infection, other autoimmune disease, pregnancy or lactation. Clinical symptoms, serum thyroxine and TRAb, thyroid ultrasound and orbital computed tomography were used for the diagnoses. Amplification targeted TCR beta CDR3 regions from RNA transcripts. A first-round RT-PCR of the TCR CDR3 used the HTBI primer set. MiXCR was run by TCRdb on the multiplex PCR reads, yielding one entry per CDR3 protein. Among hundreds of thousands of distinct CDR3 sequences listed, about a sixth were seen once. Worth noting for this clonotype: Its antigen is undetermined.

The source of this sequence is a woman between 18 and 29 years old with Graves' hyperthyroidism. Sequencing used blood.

CDR3 sequence: CASSEKRGDGYTF. CDR3 DNA sequence: TGTGCCAGCAGTGAAAAACGGGGGGATGGCTACACCTTC. The chain uses TRBV2 and TRBJ1-2; possible D gene TRBD1, 5 bases. Germline assignment: CDR1 SNHLY and CDR2 FYNNEI. V was pared by 2 bases and J by 6 bases, with 10 bases between. This CDR3 is built from 13 residues. The full variable domain, with the rest looked up from reference TRBV2 and TRBJ1-2, is EPEVTQTPSHQVTQMGQEVILRCVPISNHLYFYWYRQILGQKVEFLVSFYNNEISEKSEIFDDQFSVERPDGSNFTLKIRSTKLEDSAMYFCASSEKRGDGYTFGSGTRLTVV.